These 19 T cell receptor beta chains originate from one sample sequenced in a study of cytomegalovirus exposure and HLA in healthy donors. The study ran its PCR with 60 Vbeta and 13 Jbeta primers. Only in-frame clones appear in the TCRdb table, and some are missing; sequencing was by immunoSEQ multiplex PCR. This sample yields 150,000 to 200,000 clones, of which roughly 70% are seen a single time; over 3% belongs to the top ten. Sample: PBMCs. The origin of the receptors is a male donor in good health and CMV-seronegative.

The CDR3 protein is CAISEEASRGKLFF. CDR3 bases: TGTGCCATCAGTGAAGAGGCGAGCAGGGGAAAACTGTTTTTT. V is TRBV10-3 and J is TRBJ1-4; possible D gene TRBD1, 6 bases. The germline gives CDR1 ENHRY, CDR2 SYGVKD. V lost 3 bases and J lost 10, with 15 bases in between. The CDR3 spans 14 residues.

The genes are TRBV7-2 and TRBJ2-3; TRBD2 agrees at 14 bases. CDR1 is SGHTA, CDR2 FQGNSA, per germline. This CDR3 spans 18 amino acids. V trimming: 1 base; J trimming: 5 bases; junction bases outside the gene matches: 8. The CDR3 DNA is TGTGCCAGCAGCTTAGAGTATAGGGGGACTAGCGGGAGAGATACGCAGTATTTT. This translates into CASSLEYRGTSGRDTQYF.

Only one count was recorded for this clone. The rearrangement links TRBV5-1 to TRBJ1-2, with D tentatively TRBD1 (6 bases). The V end lost 0 bases, the J end lost 6 bases, and 12 bases lay between the germline ends. This CDR3 has 14 amino acids. The germline gives CDR1 SGHRS, CDR2 YFSETQ. In DNA form, the CDR3 reads TGCGCCAGCAGCTTGGAAGGGGGAATTAATGGCTACACCTTC. Translated: CASSLEGGINGYTF. Based on the CDR3 plus reference TRBV5-1 and TRBJ1-2, the full variable domain is KAGVTQTPRYLIKTRGQQVTLSCSPISGHRSVSWYQQTPGQGLQFLFEYFSETQRNKGNFPGRFSGRQFSNSRSEMNVSTLELGDSALYLCASSLEGGINGYTFGSGTRLTVV.

The chain recombines TRBV7-9 with TRBJ1-1; D gene unclear. The ends were cut back, 10 bases at V and 4 bases at J, with 19 bases in the middle. Germline assignment: CDR1 SEHNR and CDR2 FQNEAQ (reference sequence). The CDR3 spans 14 residues. This CDR3 reads CATTREAVGTEAFF. CDR3 sequence (DNA): TGTGCCACCACCCGGGAGGCAGTGGGCACTGAAGCTTTCTTT.

This sequence joins TRBV5-1 and TRBJ2-2; a weak D match, TRBD1 (6 bases). CDR1 is SGHRS, CDR2 YFSETQ, per germline. There are 12 residues in the CDR3. Trimming shortened V by 9 bases and J by 5 bases, and 11 bases separated the two germline ends. The chain's CDR3 is CATTGTTGELFF. The CDR3 region has the DNA TGCGCCACTACCGGGACAACCGGGGAGCTGTTTTTT.

The V and J genes are TRBV6-6 and TRBJ2-5; TRBD2 agrees at 8 bases. Germline values: CDR1 MNHNY, CDR2 SVGAGI (reference sequence). The CDR3 extends over 15 amino acids. The V gene end was trimmed by 2 bases and the J gene end by 5 bases; junction bases not matched to a gene: 7. Here the CDR3 DNA reads TGTGCCAGCAGTTACCCCGGGGGGGGCGGGGAGACCCAGTACTTC. Translated, it gives CASSYPGGGGETQYF.

CDR3 sequence reads: CASSPGEIVWTEAFF. Here the CDR3 DNA reads TGTGCCAGCTCCCCCGGGGAGATTGTATGGACTGAAGCTTTCTTT. The chain is built from TRBV18 and TRBJ1-1; D uncertain. Germline CDR1 reads KGHSH; CDR2 reads LQKENI. V was cut by 6 bases and J by 5 bases, with 19 bases left in between. The CDR3 consists of 15 residues.

J is TRBJ2-7 and V is TRBV7-2, with 7 bases lining up with TRBD2. Trimming took 5 bases from V and 1 from J; bases not matched to a gene: 8. Germline V gives CDR1 SGHTA, CDR2 FQGNSA. CDR3 size: 15 residues. This CDR3 is CASSPGGLSSYEQYF. For the CDR3, the DNA is TGTGCCAGCAGCCCGGGGGGACTATCTTCCTACGAGCAGTACTTC.

This clone was seen only once. The chain carries TRBV28 and TRBJ2-7, with D possibly matching TRBD2 (5 bases). V lost 5 bases and J 0 bases, leaving 14 bases between the germline ends. CDR3 length equals 15 residues. Per the germline V gene, CDR1 is MDHEN and CDR2 is SYDVKM. CDR3 DNA sequence: TGTGCCAGCAGTCCATCCAGCGGAGACTCCTACGAGCAGTACTTC. Translation gives CASSPSSGDSYEQYF.

This clone was counted only a few times. The gene calls are TRBV19 and TRBJ2-5, with 8 nucleotides matching TRBD1. The CDR3 contains 13 residues. CDR1 is LNHDA, CDR2 SQIVND, per germline (reference sequence). V was clipped by 8 bases and J by 3 bases; unmatched bases: 5. In DNA, the CDR3 is TGTGCCAGTGCGGACAGGGCAAAAGAGACCCAGTACTTC. This gives the protein CASADRAKETQYF.

V gene TRBV6-5 combines with J gene TRBJ2-3, with TRBD2 matching 8 bases. Trimming removed 0 bases from V and 8 bases from J; junction bases left unmatched: 10. This CDR3 region has 16 residues. Germline V CDR1 and CDR2: MNHEY, SVGAGI. In DNA form, the CDR3 reads TGTGCCAGCAGTTACTCGGCGCGGGGGGTCTCCGGTACGCAGTATTTT. Encoded protein: CASSYSARGVSGTQYF.

CDR3 coding DNA: TGTGCCAGCCAGGGGACCATGTTCATCGGGGAGCTGTTTTTT. Translation: CASQGTMFIGELFF. The V call is TRBV27, the J call TRBJ2-2, with a tentative D call TRBD1 (6 bases). V was trimmed by 8 bases and J by 7 bases, leaving 17 bases between them. CDR1 and CDR2 (germline): MNHEY, SMNVEV (reference sequence). CDR3 length: 14 amino acids.

J is TRBJ1-1 and V is TRBV2; a weak D match, TRBD1 (5 bases). Germline V gives CDR1 SNHLY, CDR2 FYNNEI. The V and J ends lost 9 bases and 2 bases respectively, with 19 bases between them. This CDR3 has 15 residues. The CDR3 DNA sequence: TGTGCCAGTCCTGTGGCGGGGGGACTAAACACTGAAGCTTTCTTT. Amino acid sequence: CASPVAGGLNTEAFF.

Only a few counts were recorded for this clone. The rearrangement links TRBV6-4 to TRBJ2-7, with TRBD2 matching over 9 bases. CDR1 is MRHNA and CDR2 is SNTAGT in the germline V gene. With 5 bases clipped from V and 4 bases from J, the junction kept 9 bases outside the gene matches. This CDR3 is 15 amino acids long. CDR3 DNA sequence: TGTGCCAGCAGTCAATCCGCGGGGGGGATATACGAGCAGTACTTC. Translated, it gives CASSQSAGGIYEQYF.

This chain uses TRBV9 with TRBJ1-3; D unresolved. Trimming left V 0 bases short and J 11 bases short, with 12 bases between. In germline, CDR1 is SGDLS, CDR2 YYNGEE. The CDR3 is 13 amino acids. CDR3 DNA: TGTGCCAGCAGCGTAGCCCGATTCAGCGCCATATATTTT. Its protein product is CASSVARFSAIYF.

The gene calls are TRBV5-1 and TRBJ1-4; no clear D gene. V was pared by 2 bases and J by 14 bases, with 31 bases between. CDR1 is SGHRS, CDR2 YFSETQ, per germline. The CDR3 is 18 residues long. CDR3 protein: CASSFRPIERVEEVRLFF. The CDR3 coding sequence is TGCGCCAGCAGCTTCCGGCCAATCGAGAGGGTTGAGGAGGTTAGGCTGTTTTTT.

The genes are TRBV7-8 and TRBJ2-7; weak D call: TRBD2 (6 bases). V dropped 1 base and J dropped 9 bases, with 13 bases sitting between them. This CDR3 is 13 amino acids long. Germline lookup yields CDR1 SGHVS and CDR2 FQNEAQ. The CDR3 sequence: CASSLVRLVGQYF. The CDR3 region has the DNA TGTGCCAGCAGCTTAGTTAGACTAGTAGGGCAGTACTTC. Full variable domain (outside the CDR3, taken from reference TRBV7-8 and TRBJ2-7): GAGVSQSPRYKVAKRGQDVALRCDPISGHVSLFWYQQALGQGPEFLTYFQNEAQLDKSGLPSDRFFAERPEGSVSTLKIQRTQQEDSAVYLCASSLVRLVGQYFGPGTRLTVT.

The V gene is TRBV5-1, the J gene TRBJ1-2, with D unclear. Trimming pared 6 bases from V and 6 bases from J, leaving 15 bases between. Germline CDR1 and CDR2: SGHRS and YFSETQ. This CDR3 is 13 amino acids long. CDR3: CASMRPGGDGYTF. The CDR3 bases are TGCGCCAGCATGAGACCCGGCGGGGATGGCTACACCTTC.

As for this clone: The sample has other DNA sequences that encode this CDR3 too. This chain joins TRBV9 and TRBJ2-7; no clear D gene. Germline assignment: CDR1 SGDLS and CDR2 YYNGEE. V was pared by 0 bases and J by 1 base, with 5 bases between. The CDR3 sequence is 13 residues long. CDR3 sequence (DNA): TGTGCCAGCAGCGTAGGTCAGTCCTACGAGCAGTACTTC. Translation gives CASSVGQSYEQYF.